A single sample is the source of the 15 T cell receptor beta chains below, sequenced in a study of metastatic and nonmetastatic thyroid tumors. MiXCR was used by TCRdb to re-call the PCR reads. The sample shows about 92,000 clones, 14% to 15% of them seen only once. All patients reached thyroid surgery having received no treatment beforehand. The sample consisted of blood. These receptors all come from a female donor with papillary thyroid cancer or a benign thyroid nodule (not recorded which). Some clones in this sample may be carry-over from other donors' samples.

This clone occurred a few times. The V gene is TRBV6-1, the J gene TRBJ1-2; 9 nucleotides match TRBD1. Unmatched junction bases numbered 6, after V lost 6 bases and J lost 4 bases. The CDR3 is 14 amino acids. The germline V gene encodes CDR1 MNHNS and CDR2 SASEGT. CDR3 sequence (DNA): TGTGCCAGCAGCCGGACAGGGGCCGGCTATGGCTACACCTTC. Amino acid sequence: CASSRTGAGYGYTF.

The chain carries TRBV5-8 and TRBJ2-7, with 12 bases fitting TRBD1. With V trimmed by 5 bases and J by 6 bases, 9 bases remained unmatched. CDR3 size: 15 residues. Per germline, CDR1 SGHTS and CDR2 YDEGEE. Here the CDR3 reads CASSTGTGGIGEQYF. CDR3 in DNA: TGTGCCAGCAGTACTGGGACAGGGGGCATCGGCGAGCAGTACTTC.

This clone came up many times. This may be a read error: a much more frequent sequence differs by one nucleotide. The CDR3 protein is CASSRGPGLINEQYF. DNA of the CDR3: TGTGCCAGCAGCCGGGGCCCAGGGTTGATAAACGAGCAGTACTTC. J is TRBJ2-7 and V is TRBV7-3; D is perhaps TRBD1 or TRBD2 (5 bases each). The CDR3 runs to 15 residues. Trimming cost V 5 bases and J 5 bases, with 19 bases left between them. Germline V gene lookup returns CDR1 SGHTA and CDR2 FQGTGA. Full variable domain (rest looked up from reference TRBV7-3 and TRBJ2-7): GAGVSQTPSNKVTEKGKYVELRCDPISGHTALYWYRQSLGQGPEFLIYFQGTGAADDSGLPNDRFFAVRPEGSVSTLKIQRTERGDSAVYLCASSRGPGLINEQYFGPGTRLTVT.

This clone was counted between two and nine times. At one boundary the junction diverges from the germline segment, which might be a read error. The chain joins TRBV6-1 to TRBJ2-1, with 8 bases that match TRBD1. The CDR3 is 17 amino acids. CDR1 is MNHNS, CDR2 SASEGT, per germline. CDR3 coding DNA: TGTGCCAGCAGTGAAGTGGGGGGACAGGTGGCCGACAATCAGCAGTTCTTC. This encodes CASSEVGGQVADNQQFF.

This clone was observed at least ten times. The rearrangement joins TRBV5-6 to TRBJ2-5, with D perhaps TRBD2 (5 bases). The CDR3 runs 13 residues. Trimming left V 4 bases short and J 5 bases short, with 12 bases between. In germline, CDR1 is SGHDT, CDR2 YYEEEE. Here the CDR3 reads CASSHNRRETQYF. CDR3 coding DNA: TGTGCCAGCAGCCACAACCGGAGGGAGACCCAGTACTTC.

This clone turned up a few times. In nucleotides, the CDR3 is TGTGCCAGCAGTTACGCCTCCTACGAGCAGTACTTC. Amino acids: CASSYASYEQYF. The V gene is TRBV28, the J gene TRBJ2-7; D unclear. This CDR3 has 12 residues. V lost 4 bases and J lost 0, with 4 bases in between. Germline lookup yields CDR1 MDHEN and CDR2 SYDVKM.

This clone was counted a few times. This may come from a read error, since a much larger clone is one base off. V gene TRBV2 combines with J gene TRBJ2-5; possible D gene TRBD1, 5 bases. There are 13 residues in the CDR3. Trimming pared 6 bases from V and 9 bases from J, leaving 17 bases between. Germline CDR1 and CDR2: SNHLY and FYNNEI. The CDR3 spells CASSPGHSVAQYF. The DNA of the CDR3 is TGTGCCAGCAGCCCTGGACATTCAGTAGCCCAGTACTTC.

There are a few counts of this clone. This clone may be a read error of a much larger clone one base away. The chain has TRBV9 and TRBJ2-1; 9 nucleotides agree with TRBD1. V lost 4 bases, J lost 5 bases, and 7 bases stayed unmatched. Germline loops: CDR1 SGDLS, CDR2 YYNGEE. This CDR3 contains 15 residues. The CDR3 here is CASSLRDRGDNEQFF. In DNA, the CDR3 is TGTGCCAGCAGCTTAAGAGACAGGGGGGACAATGAGCAGTTCTTC.

With respect to this clone: A much larger clonotype is one base distant, so this may be a read error. Other DNA sequences in this specimen translate into the identical CDR3. This chain connects TRBV4-2 to TRBJ2-5, with TRBD2 matching 13 bases. Germline CDR1 is LGHNA and CDR2 is YNFKEQ. The CDR3 is made up of 16 amino acids. The CDR3 here is CASSHRLAGGQETQYF. In DNA form, the CDR3 reads TGTGCCAGCAGCCACCGACTAGCGGGGGGCCAAGAAACCCAGTACTTC.

This clone was recorded at least ten times. V gene TRBV5-4 combines with J gene TRBJ2-7, with a tentative D call TRBD2 (7 bases). V was pared by 2 bases and J by 2 bases, with 14 bases between. This CDR3 region has 15 residues. CDR1 and CDR2 (germline): SGHNT, YYREEE (reference sequence). The DNA for the CDR3 is TGTGCCAGCAGCTTCGGGACTACAGGGACCTACGAGCAGTACTTC. Its protein product is CASSFGTTGTYEQYF.

This clone was detected ten times or more. This rearrangement joins TRBV28 to TRBJ2-3, with TRBD1 as a possible D gene (6 bases). The germline V gene has CDR1 MDHEN and CDR2 SYDVKM. The CDR3 loop spans 15 amino acids. Trimming took off 7 bases at V and 0 bases at J, with 14 bases between the two ends. CDR3 nucleotides: TGTGCCAGCACATTGAGGGGGTCTAGCACAGATACGCAGTATTTT. This translates into CASTLRGSSTDTQYF.

This clone was observed many times. The chain joins TRBV20-1 to TRBJ2-7, with TRBD1 matching 7 bases. The CDR3 extends over 16 amino acids. Trimming took 4 bases from V and 2 from J; bases not matched to a gene: 14. The germline CDR1 and CDR2 sequences are DFQATT and SNEGSKA (reference sequence). The CDR3: CSANSLRDSTTYEQYF. DNA for the CDR3: TGCAGTGCTAATAGCTTACGGGACAGCACGACCTACGAGCAGTACTTC.

This clone was seen more than once but under ten times. Given a much more abundant clone one base away, this may be a read error. The chain combines TRBV11-2 with TRBJ2-3; D is uncertain. V lost 6 bases and J lost 2, with 18 bases in between. The CDR3 runs to 16 residues. Germline CDR1 and CDR2: SGHAT and FQNNGV. The CDR3 nucleotides are TGTGCCAGCAGTAGAGTGTGCGGAAGCCTCACAGATACGCAGTATTTT. This translates into CASSRVCGSLTDTQYF.

The sample holds many counts of this clone. The chain employs TRBV5-1 and TRBJ1-5, with TRBD1 matching over 12 bases. J lost 0 bases, V lost 4 bases, and 11 bases had no gene match. The CDR3 consists of 19 residues. Germline assignment: CDR1 SGHRS and CDR2 YFSETQ. The CDR3 nucleotides are TGCGCCAGCAGCCACCCGGGACAGGGGGCCCCCTCTAGCAATCAGCCCCAGCATTTT. This translates into CASSHPGQGAPSSNQPQHF.

A word on this clone: A read error may be the cause here, since a much bigger clone is one base away. Other DNA sequences in the sample encode the same CDR3. V is TRBV20-1 and J is TRBJ1-2; unclear D gene. The CDR3 runs to 13 residues. From germline, CDR1 is DFQATT and CDR2 SNEGSKA (reference sequence). Trimming shortened V by 6 bases and J by 2 bases, and 13 bases separated the two germline ends. The CDR3 here is CSAPQRKNYGYTF. DNA of the CDR3: TGCAGTGCCCCCCAGCGTAAGAACTATGGCTACACCTTC.